Below, one T cell receptor beta chain is given with its context. This record comes from a study of blood T cell repertoires in COVID-19. About the study: COVID-19 samples from acute and convalescent phases originated in the United States, Italy and Spain.

Original analysis: Reference gene primer amplification yielded estimated nucleated cell counts. Here immunoSEQ multiplex PCR was the method, and the copy in TCRdb shows in-frame clones only, minus some. V, J and clone size are those of that table, while D and trimming were read from the DNA. The sample shows some 170,000 clones, 82% of them seen only once. The CDR3 is made up of 17 amino acids. Germline loops: CDR1 MNHEY, CDR2 SVGEGT. V dropped 0 bases and J dropped 0 bases, with 14 bases sitting between them. The chain has TRBV6-2 or TRBV6-3 and TRBJ1-1; a weak D match, TRBD1 (5 bases). The sequencing sample was made of peripheral blood. The clonotype was recovered from a woman in her seventies with acute or convalescent COVID-19. CDR3 residues: CASSYSSSGGVNTEAFF. The CDR3 DNA is TGTGCCAGCAGTTACTCGAGTTCGGGGGGAGTGAACACTGAAGCTTTCTTT.